Listed below are T cell receptor beta chains from one sample, sequenced in a study of T cells in Graves' hyperthyroidism and ophthalmopathy. TCRdb reanalysed the multiplex PCR reads using MiXCR and keeps one entry per CDR3 protein. The repertoire consists of about 200,000 distinct CDR3 sequences, with around 20% occurring once and the leading ten covering about 41%. Sequenced: blood. These receptor sequences come from a man aged 40-49 years with Graves' hyperthyroidism. CDR3s include the opening cysteine and the closing phenylalanine or tryptophan. D genes are given only for firm matches. Size is omitted from some rows. Given values are once, few, many or a class for expanded clones.

v_call: TRBV25-1; clone_size: .; j_call: TRBJ2-7; d_call: .; cdr3_aa: CASSEGGTAYEQYF; cdr3_nt: TGTGCCAGCAGTGAAGGGGGGACAGCCTACGAGCAGTACTTC
v_call: TRBV3-1; clone_size: .; j_call: TRBJ2-3; d_call: .; cdr3_aa: CASSPDSGNTDTQYF; cdr3_nt: TGTGCCAGCAGCCCAGACTCGGGGAACACAGATACGCAGTATTTT
v_call: TRBV30; clone_size: many; j_call: TRBJ1-2; d_call: .; cdr3_aa: CAWRTSRGYGYTF; cdr3_nt: TGTGCCTGGAGGACCTCAAGGGGATATGGCTACACCTTC
v_call: TRBV7-9; clone_size: .; j_call: TRBJ2-7; d_call: TRBD1; cdr3_aa: CASSETGQGGDEQYF; cdr3_nt: TGTGCCAGCAGCGAAACGGGACAGGGCGGCGACGAGCAGTACTTC
v_call: TRBV2; clone_size: .; j_call: TRBJ1-1; d_call: .; cdr3_aa: CATSRGLYEAFF; cdr3_nt: TGTGCCACCTCGAGAGGGCTTTATGAAGCTTTCTTT
v_call: TRBV11-3; clone_size: .; j_call: TRBJ2-3; d_call: TRBD2; cdr3_aa: CASSRRASGGAEDTQYF; cdr3_nt: TGTGCCAGCAGCCGACGGGCTAGCGGGGGGGCCGAAGATACGCAGTATTTT
v_call: TRBV4-1; clone_size: .; j_call: TRBJ2-1; d_call: TRBD1; cdr3_aa: CASSPRQTGAMDEQFF; cdr3_nt: TGCGCCAGCAGCCCAAGACAGACAGGGGCGATGGATGAGCAGTTCTTC
v_call: TRBV2; clone_size: many; j_call: TRBJ1-6; d_call: .; cdr3_aa: CYWCQQAQGLNSPLHF; cdr3_nt: .
v_call: TRBV3-1; clone_size: many; j_call: TRBJ2-3; d_call: .; cdr3_aa: CASSQRGVGADTQYF; cdr3_nt: TGTGCCAGCAGCCAAAGGGGGGTAGGGGCAGATACGCAGTATTTT
v_call: TRBV6-2/TRBV6-3; clone_size: many; j_call: TRBJ1-2; d_call: .; cdr3_aa: CASSYPRNYGYTF; cdr3_nt: TGTGCCAGCAGTTACCCCAGAAACTATGGCTACACCTTC
v_call: TRBV10-3; clone_size: .; j_call: TRBJ2-3; d_call: .; cdr3_aa: CAISGGQQGGTQYF; cdr3_nt: TGTGCCATCAGTGGCGGGCAGCAGGGGGGTACGCAGTATTTT